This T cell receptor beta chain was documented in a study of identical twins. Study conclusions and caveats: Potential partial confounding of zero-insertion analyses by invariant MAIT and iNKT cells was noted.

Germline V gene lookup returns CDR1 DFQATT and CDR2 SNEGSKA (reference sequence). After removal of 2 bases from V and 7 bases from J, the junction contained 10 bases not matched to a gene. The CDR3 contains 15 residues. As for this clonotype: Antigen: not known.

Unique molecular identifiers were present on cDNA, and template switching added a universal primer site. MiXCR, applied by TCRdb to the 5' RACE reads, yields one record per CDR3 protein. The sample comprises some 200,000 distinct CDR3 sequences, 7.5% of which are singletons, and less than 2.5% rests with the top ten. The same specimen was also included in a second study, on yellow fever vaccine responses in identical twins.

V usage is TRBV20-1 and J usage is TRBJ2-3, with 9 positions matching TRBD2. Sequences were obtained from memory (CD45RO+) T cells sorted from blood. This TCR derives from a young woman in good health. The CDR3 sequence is CSARPSIAGANTQYF. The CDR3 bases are TGCAGTGCTAGACCTTCTATAGCGGGGGCCAATACGCAGTATTTT.